This T cell receptor beta chain was documented in a study of shared clonotypes between healthy human individuals. Clones were sequenced by immunoSEQ multiplex PCR, and TCRdb holds only the in-frame ones, with some missing. The sample lists 2 million to 2.5 million clones, around 93% occurring once. In regard to this clone: The antigen is unknown. Other DNA sequences in this sample translate to the same CDR3.

The CDR3 is 12 residues long. Germline lookup yields CDR1 MNHEY and CDR2 SMNVEV (reference sequence). V dropped 3 bases and J dropped 2 bases, with 3 bases sitting between them. Study outcomes and limitations: Having only a few donors restricted how much genetic and exposure-history diversity was captured.

Only CD45RO-negative cells positively selected for CCR7 counted as naive CD8 cells, so terminally differentiated effector memory CD45RA+ cells were excluded. Donors were Caucasian adults residing in Nashville, Tennessee, USA. The chain combines TRBV27 with TRBJ2-3; the D is unclear. The sample was naive CD8+ T cells from PBMCs. The source is a man aged 18 to 29 in good health. Some clones in this sample may be carry-over from other donors' samples. The CDR3 DNA reads TGTGCCAGCAGTTTGGACACAGATACGCAGTATTTT. Encoded protein: CASSLDTDTQYF.